This T cell receptor beta chain came from a study of blood T cell repertoires in COVID-19. Turning to the study itself: The study drew acute and convalescent COVID-19 samples from the United States, Italy and Spain.

Original analysis: It was from reference gene primer amplification that nucleated cell counts were estimated. Produced via immunoSEQ multiplex PCR; TCRdb's table is partial and in-frame only. V, J and clone size derive from that table, while D and trimming were established from the DNA sequence. The repertoire holds about 61,000 clones, with about 77% as singletons. The length of the CDR3 is 14 residues. Trimming took 4 bases from V and 3 from J, leaving 12 bases between them. Germline V gives CDR1 KGHSH, CDR2 LQKENI. This TCR was sampled from a man older than 75 with active or convalescent COVID-19. The source material was peripheral blood. The chain uses TRBV18 and TRBJ1-2; D may be TRBD1 (6 bases). The CDR3 loop reads CASSHREDDYGYTF. CDR3 coding DNA: TGTGCCAGCTCACACAGGGAAGACGACTATGGCTACACCTTC.